Each of the 8 T cell receptor beta chains below was sequenced from the same sample in a study of blood T cell repertoires in COVID-19. Produced via immunoSEQ multiplex PCR; TCRdb's table is partial and in-frame only. The sample has a few hundred thousand clones, roughly 84% seen once. Input material: PBMCs or T cells enriched from blood (not recorded which). The receptor set was obtained from a man in his fifties who had recovered from COVID-19.

The chain uses TRBV27 and TRBJ1-5, with a weak D call TRBD1 (6 bases). The CDR3 runs to 14 residues. Trimming took 5 bases from V and 5 from J, leaving 13 bases between them. CDR1 and CDR2 (germline): MNHEY, SMNVEV (reference sequence). The CDR3 region is CASSPGTPYQPQHF. DNA for the CDR3: TGTGCCAGCAGTCCGGGGACACCTTATCAGCCCCAGCATTTT.

V and J are TRBV19 and TRBJ1-3; 7 bases are shared with TRBD1. Germline V gene sequence: CDR1 LNHDA, CDR2 SQIVND (reference sequence). Unmatched junction bases numbered 5, after V lost 0 bases and J lost 0 bases. This CDR3 region has 17 residues. CDR3 sequence: CASSIEGTAISGNTIYF. The DNA of the CDR3 is TGTGCCAGTAGTATAGAAGGGACAGCGATCTCTGGAAACACCATATATTTT.

CDR3 in amino acids: CASSLLSDTEAFF. CDR3 DNA: TGTGCCAGCAGCTTACTCTCCGACACTGAAGCTTTCTTT. The chain couples TRBV11-3 to TRBJ1-1; D is uncertain. Looked up from germline, CDR1 is SGHNT and CDR2 is YENEEA. Trimming pared 2 bases from V and 3 bases from J, leaving 7 bases between. CDR3 length: 13 amino acids.

CDR3 sequence: CASSPGQGHQETQYF. In DNA, the CDR3 is TGTGCCAGCAGCCCAGGACAGGGCCACCAAGAGACCCAGTACTTC. The chain carries TRBV4-2 and TRBJ2-5, with TRBD1 matching 8 bases. From germline, CDR1 is LGHNA and CDR2 YNFKEQ. The CDR3 extends over 15 amino acids. V lost 4 bases, J lost 0 bases, and 4 bases stayed unmatched.

The sample holds a few counts of this clone. The V gene is TRBV14, the J gene TRBJ2-1, with D perhaps matching TRBD1 (7 bases). CDR1 is SGHDN and CDR2 is FVKESK in the germline V gene. V gave up 4 bases and J gave up 0 bases, with 13 bases separating them. The CDR3 sequence is 16 residues long. The CDR3 loop reads CASSRRGRGSYNEQFF. The CDR3 nucleotides read TGTGCCAGCAGCCGAAGGGGGCGGGGCTCCTACAATGAGCAGTTCTTC.

The V and J genes are TRBV25-1 and TRBJ2-1; D is undetermined. V lost 5 bases, J lost 4 bases, and 6 bases lay in between. The germline CDR1 and CDR2 sequences are MGHDK and SYGVNS. The CDR3 sequence is 12 residues long. The CDR3 sequence: CASSLDYNEQFF. In DNA, the CDR3 is TGTGCCAGCAGTTTAGATTACAATGAGCAGTTCTTC.

The CDR3: CASSLRDSSYEQYF. The DNA of the CDR3 is TGTGCCAGCAGCCTCCGGGACAGCTCCTACGAGCAGTACTTC. The chain links TRBV3-1 (or the pseudogene TRBV3-2) to TRBJ2-7, with 7 bases fitting TRBD1. V shed 4 bases, J shed 0 bases, and the junction held 3 bases outside the gene matches. This CDR3 has 14 amino acids. Germline values: CDR1 LGHDT, CDR2 YNNKEL (reference sequence).

The chain is built from TRBV3-1 (or the pseudogene TRBV3-2) and TRBJ2-4; TRBD1 might be the D (6 bases). The V end lost 5 bases, the J end lost 9 bases, and 20 bases lay between the germline ends. Germline V gene sequence: CDR1 LGHDT, CDR2 YNNKEL (reference sequence). The CDR3 contains 15 residues. The CDR3 DNA is TGTGCCAGCAGCGCATCGCCATCGAAAGGGGGCATTCAGTACTTC. Translation gives CASSASPSKGGIQYF.